The 28 T cell receptor beta chains below were found in one sample sequenced in a study. A single record per CDR3 protein comes from TCRdb applying MiXCR to the 5' RACE reads. This sample has approximately 53,000 distinct CDR3 sequences, with about 28% found just once. Sequences were obtained from tumor-infiltrating memory CD4+ T cells sorted from the breast tumor. Subset: memory CD4+ T cells, CD4+CD45RO+CD25-. The receptors originated from a female donor with breast cancer.

V gene TRBV20-1 combines with J gene TRBJ2-3; no clear D gene. Germline V gives CDR1 DFQATT, CDR2 SNEGSKA (reference sequence). This CDR3 spans 11 amino acids. Trimming stripped 6 bases from V and 6 bases from J, with 10 bases between. CDR3 residues: CSALRADTQYF. CDR3 DNA sequence: TGCAGTGCCCTAAGGGCGGATACGCAGTATTTT.

The chain joins TRBV5-5 to TRBJ1-1; the D gene is possibly TRBD1 (5 bases). In germline, CDR1 is SGHKS, CDR2 YYEKEE (reference sequence). The CDR3 consists of 15 residues. Trimming cost V 0 bases and J 5 bases, with 14 bases left between them. The CDR3 spells CASSLEQGTFTEAFF. The CDR3 coding sequence is TGTGCCAGCAGCTTGGAGCAGGGCACCTTTACTGAAGCTTTCTTT.

This clonotype was detected a few times. This chain uses TRBV6-6 with TRBJ1-2; D uncertain. Germline V gene lookup returns CDR1 MNHNY and CDR2 SVGAGI (reference sequence). The CDR3 sequence is 17 residues long. V shed 0 bases and J shed 3 bases, with 17 bases lying between them. The DNA of the CDR3 is TGTGCCAGCAGTTACTCGATATCGGAAGTGAGGGACTATGGCTACACCTTC. Its protein product is CASSYSISEVRDYGYTF.

The chain is built from TRBV5-1 and TRBJ1-1, with 9 bases identical to TRBD1. This CDR3 spans 16 amino acids. J gave up 3 bases and V 1 base, and 7 bases lay outside the gene matches. The germline V gene has CDR1 SGHRS and CDR2 YFSETQ. The CDR3 here is CASSLTGGEVYTEAFF. The CDR3 region has the DNA TGCGCCAGCAGCTTGACAGGGGGCGAAGTTTACACTGAAGCTTTCTTT.

This clonotype was seen a few times. The chain has TRBV9 and TRBJ1-4; TRBD1 might be the D (6 bases). Germline CDR1 is SGDLS and CDR2 is YYNGEE. The CDR3 spans 14 residues. V lost 3 bases, J lost 8 bases, and 14 bases lay in between. The CDR3 DNA sequence: TGTGCCAGCAGCGGCAGACAGGACGGAGAAAAACTGTTTTTT. Its protein product is CASSGRQDGEKLFF.

V usage is TRBV14 and J usage is TRBJ2-7; TRBD2 matches at 10 bases. Germline loops: CDR1 SGHDN, CDR2 FVKESK. Germline trimming cut 4 bases from V and 6 bases from J; bases unmatched to any gene: 9. The CDR3 has 15 amino acids. CDR3 nucleotides: TGTGCCAGCAGCCCCCTAGCGGGAGTTACCGGCGAGCAGTACTTC. It specifies CASSPLAGVTGEQYF.

This sequence joins TRBV4-2 and TRBJ2-1, with D maybe TRBD1 (6 bases). The V and J ends lost 1 base and 1 base respectively, with 8 bases between them. CDR1 is LGHNA, CDR2 YNFKEQ, per germline. The length of the CDR3 is 15 residues. The CDR3 DNA reads as TGTGCCAGCAGCCAAGCTACAGGGTCCTACAATGAGCAGTTCTTC. Translating it yields CASSQATGSYNEQFF.

This clonotype has only a few counts. The rearrangement joins TRBV12-3 or TRBV12-4 to TRBJ2-1; D is perhaps TRBD2 (5 bases). This CDR3 contains 13 residues. The V end lost 7 bases, the J end lost 2 bases, and 9 bases lay between the germline ends. CDR3 DNA: TGTGCCAGCAATAAGCGGACCTACAATGAGCAGTTCTTC. This codes for CASNKRTYNEQFF.

The sample holds many counts of this clonotype. The V and J genes are TRBV28 and TRBJ1-2; no firm D call. This CDR3 has 12 residues. Germline CDR1 reads MDHEN; CDR2 reads SYDVKM. V was cut by 5 bases and J by 8 bases, with 12 bases left in between. CDR3 region: CASSTGIGGYTF. CDR3 in DNA: TGTGCCAGCAGTACGGGGATCGGAGGCTACACCTTC.

In the case of this clonotype: The CDR3 carries no conserved terminal phenylalanine or tryptophan, so it likely arises from a read error. This sequence joins TRBV7-6 and TRBJ1-5; unclear D gene. This CDR3 is built from 15 residues. Germline V gene lookup returns CDR1 SGHVS and CDR2 FNYEAQ. V lost 5 bases to trimming and J lost 0 bases, with 11 bases between them. This CDR3 reads CASSQAGNSNQPQHS. The CDR3 DNA reads as TGTGCCAGCAGCCAGGCGGGTAATAGCAATCAGCCCCAGCATTCT.

The J gene is TRBJ1-2, the V gene TRBV29-1; D may be TRBD1 (5 bases). Per germline, CDR1 SQVTM and CDR2 ANQGSEA. The CDR3 spans 13 residues. V lost 1 base and J 8 bases, leaving 14 bases between the germline ends. CDR3: CSVEVEQVRGYTF. The CDR3 DNA is TGCAGCGTTGAAGTAGAACAGGTGCGAGGCTACACCTTC.

The V and J genes are TRBV6-5 and TRBJ1-1; 8 nucleotides agree with TRBD1. Trimming took 7 bases from V and 5 from J; bases not matched to a gene: 9. Germline V gives CDR1 MNHEY, CDR2 SVGAGI. CDR3 length: 14 residues. The CDR3 DNA follows: TGTGCCAGCAACACCGGGACAGGTAAAACTGAAGCTTTCTTT. Protein sequence: CASNTGTGKTEAFF.

The chain employs TRBV12-3 or TRBV12-4 and TRBJ2-3; D gene ambiguous. V lost 2 bases to trimming and J lost 6 bases, with 12 bases between them. The CDR3 sequence is 14 residues long. Here the CDR3 reads CASSLSPGQDTQYF. The CDR3 region has the DNA TGTGCCAGCAGTTTATCCCCCGGGCAGGATACGCAGTATTTT.

The V gene is TRBV29-1, the J gene TRBJ2-7; 11 bases fit TRBD1. V dropped 3 bases and J dropped 5; count of bases not matched to a gene: 6. The CDR3 loop spans 14 amino acids. The germline CDR1 and CDR2 sequences are SQVTM and ANQGSEA. The DNA of the CDR3 is TGCAGCGTTGAGTTGGGGGACAGGGGGGACGAGCAGTACTTC. Its translation: CSVELGDRGDEQYF.

The DNA of the CDR3 is TGTGCCAGCAGCCAAGGGGGACTAGCGGGGGGCTCCCGCGGGTGGACCCAGTACTTC. It specifies CASSQGGLAGGSRGWTQYF. The chain employs TRBV3-1 and TRBJ2-5; 15 bases agree with TRBD2. The V gene's germline CDR1 is LGHDT and CDR2 YNNKEL (reference sequence). Trimming at V came to 1 base and at J to 7 bases, leaving 13 bases not matched to a gene. The CDR3 covers 19 residues.

The chain combines TRBV9 with TRBJ2-3; perhaps D is TRBD1 or TRBD2 (5 bases each). The ends were cut back, 4 bases at V and 4 bases at J, with 13 bases in the middle. The germline V gene encodes CDR1 SGDLS and CDR2 YYNGEE. The CDR3 is 14 residues long. Here the CDR3 reads CASSPSWGPDTQYF. The DNA for the CDR3 is TGTGCCAGCAGCCCCTCTTGGGGACCAGATACGCAGTATTTT.

The sample holds a few counts of this clonotype. V gene TRBV5-1 combines with J gene TRBJ1-1, with D maybe TRBD1 (5 bases). Trimming left V 0 bases short and J 4 bases short, with 10 bases between. The CDR3 is 14 residues long. Germline V gene data show CDR1 as SGHRS and CDR2 as YFSETQ. The CDR3 DNA is TGCGCCAGCAGCTTGGGGGGGTCCCGCACTGAAGCTTTCTTT. Its translation: CASSLGGSRTEAFF.

V and J are TRBV20-1 and TRBJ1-2, with D tentatively TRBD1 (6 bases). Germline V gene lookup returns CDR1 DFQATT and CDR2 SNEGSKA (reference sequence). The CDR3 is made up of 15 amino acids. V shed 3 bases and J shed 2 bases, with 16 bases lying between them. The CDR3 is CSARDDRSGNYGYTF. The CDR3 DNA is TGCAGTGCTAGGGATGACAGGTCGGGGAACTATGGCTACACCTTC.

This clonotype was seen more than once but under ten times. The V call is TRBV7-8, the J call TRBJ2-3, with D possibly matching TRBD1 (5 bases). The CDR3 has 14 residues. From germline, CDR1 is SGHVS and CDR2 FQNEAQ. Trimming removed 5 bases from V and 0 bases from J, with 9 bases in between. The CDR3 DNA is TGTGCCAGCAGCCAGACAGTTAGCACAGATACGCAGTATTTT. This sequence encodes CASSQTVSTDTQYF. The full variable domain, with the rest looked up from reference TRBV7-8 and TRBJ2-3, is GAGVSQSPRYKVAKRGQDVALRCDPISGHVSLFWYQQALGQGPEFLTYFQNEAQLDKSGLPSDRFFAERPEGSVSTLKIQRTQQEDSAVYLCASSQTVSTDTQYFGPGTRLTVL.

This clonotype occurred many times. V gene TRBV6-6 combines with J gene TRBJ2-7; D perhaps matches TRBD1 (5 bases). The CDR3 runs 14 residues. Germline V gene data show CDR1 as MNHNY and CDR2 as SVGAGI (reference sequence). V lost 8 bases and J lost 7, with 21 bases in between. In DNA form, the CDR3 reads TGTGCCAGCGGAACGACACAGGCACTTTGGGAGCAGTACTTC. It translates to CASGTTQALWEQYF.

The table lists this clonotype with a few counts. The V and J genes are TRBV11-2 and TRBJ2-3; D remains ambiguous. The CDR3 loop spans 12 amino acids. V lost 6 bases, J lost 3 bases, and 7 bases lay in between. CDR1 and CDR2 (germline): SGHAT, FQNNGV. The CDR3 sequence: CASRSLTDTQYF. As DNA, the CDR3 is TGTGCCAGCAGATCCCTTACAGATACGCAGTATTTT.

This clonotype was picked up a small number of times. This chain uses TRBV4-1 with TRBJ2-7; D not certain. The CDR3 is 15 amino acids. V lost 4 bases and J 4 bases, leaving 17 bases between the germline ends. Germline V gene data show CDR1 as MGHRA and CDR2 as YSYEKL. Here the CDR3 reads CASSRLQRADYEQYF. In DNA form, the CDR3 reads TGCGCCAGCAGCCGATTACAAAGGGCCGATTACGAGCAGTACTTC.

Comments on this clonotype: At one boundary the junction diverges from the germline segment, which might be a read error. The chain has TRBV29-1 and TRBJ1-2, with 8 bases matching TRBD1. There are 15 residues in the CDR3. The germline gives CDR1 SQVTM, CDR2 ANQGSEA. DNA of the CDR3: TGCAGCGTGGCTCCGGACAGGGACGTAGGGTATGGCGACACCTTC. This encodes CSVAPDRDVGYGDTF.

This chain uses TRBV29-1 with TRBJ2-7, with 8 nucleotides matching TRBD1. V shed 4 bases and J 7 bases; nucleotides not matched to a gene: 6. This CDR3 is built from 12 residues. Germline CDR1 is SQVTM and CDR2 is ANQGSEA. The CDR3 here is CSVGDRGGEQYF. The CDR3 coding sequence is TGCAGCGTTGGTGACAGGGGCGGGGAGCAGTACTTC.

V is TRBV12-3 or TRBV12-4 and J is TRBJ2-5; no firm D call. The CDR3 consists of 15 residues. V dropped 4 bases and J dropped 7 bases, with 19 bases sitting between them. CDR3 in DNA: TGTGCCAGCAGTTCAAACTCTCACGAGCTTGGGACCCAGTACTTC. It yields the protein CASSSNSHELGTQYF.

The CDR3 loop is CASSARDTSGNTIYF. DNA for the CDR3: TGTGCCAGCAGCGCCCGGGACACCTCTGGAAACACCATATATTTT. The rearrangement uses TRBV9 and TRBJ1-3, with D perhaps matching TRBD1 (6 bases). This CDR3 contains 15 residues. Trimming cost V 3 bases and J 0 bases, with 10 bases left between them. The germline V gene has CDR1 SGDLS and CDR2 YYNGEE.

This rearrangement joins TRBV20-1 to TRBJ2-7; TRBD2 agrees at 11 bases. CDR3 size: 14 residues. In germline, CDR1 is DFQATT, CDR2 SNEGSKA (reference sequence). Losses at the gene ends were 3 bases for V and 2 bases for J; bases not matched to a gene: 3. This CDR3 reads CSASTSGGPYEQYF. DNA for the CDR3: TGCAGTGCTAGCACTAGCGGGGGCCCCTACGAGCAGTACTTC.

The chain recombines TRBV5-1 with TRBJ1-1; tentatively, D is TRBD1 (6 bases). CDR1 is SGHRS, CDR2 YFSETQ, per germline. This CDR3 spans 15 amino acids. Trimming pared 2 bases from V and 0 bases from J, leaving 11 bases between. Written as DNA, the CDR3 is TGCGCCAGCAGCTTAACAGGGAATATGAACACTGAAGCTTTCTTT. Translated, it gives CASSLTGNMNTEAFF.